Below, 18 T cell receptor beta chains from the same sample are listed, as sequenced in a study of CD8+ T cells in alopecia areata. Treatment: oral pan-JAK inhibitor, 5-10 mg twice daily. It was cDNA, reverse transcribed from extracted RNA, that served as the sequencing template. Libraries were prepared by immunoSEQ multiplex PCR; TCRdb keeps only in-frame clonotypes and omits some of them. Of tens of thousands of clones in the sample, roughly 30% were seen once. The source material was CD8+ T cells sorted from blood, sampled at week 4, from a patient treated with tofacitinib. The receptor source for this set is a human donor with alopecia areata.

The rearrangement joins TRBV30 to TRBJ2-6; D ambiguous. Germline V gene sequence: CDR1 GTSNPN, CDR2 SVGIG (reference sequence). V lost 2 bases to trimming and J lost 2 bases, with 7 bases between them. The CDR3 runs 14 residues. The CDR3 sequence is CAWSYYTGANVLTF. The CDR3 coding sequence is TGTGCCTGGAGTTATTATACTGGGGCCAACGTCCTGACTTTC.

This clone was observed a few times. V gene TRBV25-1 combines with J gene TRBJ1-5, with TRBD1 identical over 7 bases. Trimming cost V 4 bases and J 5 bases; bases outside gene matches: 8. Germline V gives CDR1 MGHDK, CDR2 SYGVNS. The length of the CDR3 is 15 residues. The CDR3: CASSAPGQWDQPQHF. The DNA for the CDR3 is TGTGCCAGCAGTGCGCCGGGACAGTGGGATCAGCCCCAGCATTTT.

J is TRBJ1-2 and V is TRBV27; TRBD1 agrees at 8 bases. The V gene's germline CDR1 is MNHEY and CDR2 SMNVEV (reference sequence). This CDR3 has 15 amino acids. Losses at the gene ends were 0 bases for V and 5 bases for J; bases not matched to a gene: 5. The CDR3 is CASSLSRTGPYGYTF. CDR3 in DNA: TGTGCCAGCAGTTTATCAAGGACAGGGCCGTATGGCTACACCTTC.

A note on this clone: The same CDR3 arises from other DNA sequences in this sample as well. This chain uses TRBV29-1 with TRBJ2-7, with 10 bases matching TRBD1. This CDR3 has 13 amino acids. Germline values: CDR1 SQVTM, CDR2 ANQGSEA. V lost 5 bases, J lost 0 bases, and 1 base stayed unmatched. This chain's CDR3 is CSVRTGGSYEQYF. The DNA of the CDR3 is TGCAGCGTTAGGACAGGGGGCTCCTACGAGCAGTACTTC.

This clone appeared a few times. This chain uses TRBV6-1 with TRBJ2-1; D possibly corresponds to TRBD2 (6 bases). The length of the CDR3 is 17 residues. CDR1 is MNHNS and CDR2 is SASEGT in the germline V gene. V lost 4 bases and J 3 bases, leaving 19 bases between the germline ends. The CDR3 sequence is CASSGALAPADYNEQFF. The CDR3 DNA is TGTGCCAGCAGTGGAGCTCTAGCGCCTGCCGACTACAATGAGCAGTTCTTC.

The chain joins TRBV15 to TRBJ2-5; D is undetermined. V was shortened by 0 bases and J by 5 bases, with 10 bases between the two germline ends. Germline loops: CDR1 LNHNV, CDR2 YYDKDF (reference sequence). This CDR3 spans 14 amino acids. The CDR3 DNA is TGTGCCACCAGCAGAGATCGCGGTTACGAGACCCAGTACTTC. Protein: CATSRDRGYETQYF.

This clone was observed a few times. This sequence joins TRBV30 and TRBJ1-2, with D maybe TRBD1 (6 bases). This CDR3 has 14 residues. V was trimmed by 6 bases and J by 5 bases, leaving 19 bases between them. Germline V gives CDR1 GTSNPN, CDR2 SVGIG (reference sequence). Written as DNA, the CDR3 is TGTGCCTGCCTCCCCTCGGACAGCTGGTATGGCTACACCTTC. Translating gives CACLPSDSWYGYTF.

The chain couples TRBV6-5 to TRBJ2-7; TRBD1 matches at 7 bases. V was clipped by 2 bases and J by 3 bases; unmatched bases: 1. The length of the CDR3 is 13 residues. Germline CDR1 MNHEY, CDR2 SVGAGI. The CDR3 region is CASSYAGGYEQYF. CDR3 in DNA: TGTGCCAGCAGTTACGCAGGGGGCTACGAGCAGTACTTC.

The table lists this clone with a few counts. CDR3 in amino acids: CASSDGTREFNEQFF. In DNA, the CDR3 is TGTGCCAGCAGTGATGGGACTAGGGAATTCAATGAGCAGTTCTTC. V is TRBV6-4 and J is TRBJ2-1, with TRBD2 matching 8 bases. Unmatched junction bases numbered 7, after V lost 3 bases and J lost 6 bases. This CDR3 comprises 15 residues. Germline V lookup: CDR1 MRHNA, CDR2 SNTAGT.

There are a few counts of this clone. The rearrangement joins TRBV15 to TRBJ2-7, with D maybe TRBD1 (6 bases). The V end lost 5 bases, the J end lost 5 bases, and 16 bases lay between the germline ends. Per the germline V gene, CDR1 is LNHNV and CDR2 is YYDKDF (reference sequence). The CDR3 length is 14 residues. Here the CDR3 reads CATSRTDRRNEQYF. CDR3 nucleotides: TGTGCCACCAGCCGGACAGACAGGAGGAACGAGCAGTACTTC.

This clone appeared a few times. The V gene is TRBV5-1, the J gene TRBJ1-1; 8 bases are a match to TRBD1. CDR3 length: 15 amino acids. Germline lookup yields CDR1 SGHRS and CDR2 YFSETQ. The junction had 5 bases not matched to a gene; V was cut back by 4 bases and J by 0 bases. In DNA form, the CDR3 reads TGCGCCAGCAGCCTACGACAGGGGATGAACACTGAAGCTTTCTTT. As protein: CASSLRQGMNTEAFF.

The chain carries TRBV29-1 and TRBJ2-5, with D possibly TRBD2 on 7 matching bases. CDR3 size: 14 residues. Trimming stripped 6 bases from V and 4 bases from J, with 18 bases between. Germline-derived CDR1 and CDR2 are SQVTM and ANQGSEA. CDR3 protein: CSVSPAGALETQYF. As DNA, the CDR3 is TGCAGCGTCTCCCCGGCGGGGGCCTTAGAGACCCAGTACTTC.

This chain connects TRBV6-5 to TRBJ2-1; a possible D gene is TRBD2 (7 bases). CDR1 and CDR2 from the germline V gene are MNHEY and SVGAGI. The CDR3 consists of 14 residues. V was pared by 8 bases and J by 5 bases, with 16 bases between. CDR3 in DNA: TGTGCCAGCCTGGGGGCTAGCGGTAACAATGAGCAGTTCTTC. This gives the protein CASLGASGNNEQFF.

The chain combines TRBV30 with TRBJ1-5; no reliable D call. Trimming left V 0 bases short and J 9 bases short, with 12 bases between. The germline CDR1 and CDR2 sequences are GTSNPN and SVGIG (reference sequence). The CDR3 loop spans 13 amino acids. This chain's CDR3 is CAWSVDGSWPQHF. DNA for the CDR3: TGTGCCTGGAGTGTCGACGGGTCATGGCCCCAGCATTTT.

The gene calls are TRBV13 and TRBJ2-5, with 7 bases fitting TRBD1. CDR3 size: 14 residues. Trimming cost V 5 bases and J 5 bases; bases outside gene matches: 8. In germline, CDR1 is PRHDT, CDR2 FYEKMQ (reference sequence). CDR3 sequence: CASSDWTGRETQYF. The CDR3, as DNA: TGTGCCAGCAGCGATTGGACAGGAAGGGAGACCCAGTACTTC.

This clone was detected only a few times. The chain has TRBV5-1 and TRBJ2-1; 12 bases agree with TRBD2. Germline V gene data show CDR1 as SGHRS and CDR2 as YFSETQ. The CDR3 sequence is 16 residues long. The V gene end was trimmed by 0 bases and the J gene end by 5 bases; junction bases not matched to a gene: 3. CDR3 nucleotides: TGCGCCAGCAGCTTGGTGGGACTAGCGGGTGACAATGAGCAGTTCTTC. Amino acids: CASSLVGLAGDNEQFF.

The gene calls are TRBV29-1 and TRBJ2-1; possibly TRBD1 or TRBD2 for D (6 bases each). The CDR3 is 13 residues long. Germline V CDR1 and CDR2: SQVTM, ANQGSEA. V lost 0 bases to trimming and J lost 8 bases, with 11 bases between them. The CDR3 DNA is TGCAGCGTTGAAGATGGGGGGCGGGATGAGCAGTTCTTC. It specifies CSVEDGGRDEQFF.

The V and J genes are TRBV30 and TRBJ2-7; D remains ambiguous. The V and J ends lost 3 bases and 3 bases respectively, with 15 bases between them. CDR3 length equals 14 residues. Germline CDR1 reads GTSNPN; CDR2 reads SVGIG (reference sequence). In DNA, the CDR3 is TGTGCCTGGAGCGCTGGGCTGCTAAACTACGAGCAGTACTTC. Its translation is CAWSAGLLNYEQYF.